Here is one T cell receptor (beta chain) with its context. Profiled with immunoSEQ multiplex PCR; TCRdb holds only in-frame clones, not every one. The repertoire has 630,000 or so clones, about 90% of them found once; the top ten carry roughly 0.0087%. These data originate in a study of shared T cell receptors in the human thymus. These same data were also listed under a study on human thymus T cells. From that report: Those donating were healthy Finnish infants in corrective surgery for congenital heart defects. Thymus tissue for the work was resected from patients undergoing corrective heart surgery. Thymic and blood repertoires showed apparently biased V and J gene usage. Among unrelated individuals, related research reported thymic repertoires that overlapped highly.

The clonotype originates from a boy under two years old with a congenital heart defect. The sample comprised thymocytes.

The chain's CDR3 is CASSQVSTRAPRVNEQFF. The CDR3 DNA sequence: TGTGCCAGCAGCCAAGTGTCGACTAGAGCCCCTCGGGTTAATGAGCAGTTCTTC. The chain employs TRBV14 and TRBJ2-1, with D perhaps matching TRBD2 (6 bases). The CDR3 is 18 amino acids. Germline-derived CDR1 and CDR2 are SGHDN and FVKESK. V shed 1 base and J shed 7 bases, with 23 bases lying between them.